The next 30 T cell receptor beta chains were all read from a single sample in a study of post-analysis software for immune sequencing data. Antigens for these TCRs are unknown. Libraries were made from TCR beta cDNA, and they carried unique molecular identifiers. TCRdb redid the calling of the PCR reads with MiXCR, one entry per CDR3 protein. The data show roughly 540,000 distinct CDR3 sequences, about a third seen once. Study observations and caveats: TRBV segments more frequent in patients than in controls numbered several and included TRBV5-6, TRBV5-1 and TRBV20-1.

Sequenced: blood. These receptor sequences come from a girl between 2 and 17 years old with multiple sclerosis.

This clonotype occurred once. This chain connects TRBV29-1 to TRBJ1-1; D may be TRBD1 (6 bases). The CDR3 is made up of 13 amino acids. With 4 bases removed from V and 1 base from J, the gap between germline ends came to 10 bases. Looked up from germline, CDR1 is SQVTM and CDR2 is ANQGSEA. CDR3: CSVGGQGNTEAFF. CDR3 sequence (DNA): TGCAGCGTTGGGGGGCAGGGGAACACTGAAGCTTTCTTT.

As regards this clonotype: A much more abundant neighbour one base away suggests this may be a read error. The V gene is TRBV7-2, the J gene TRBJ2-5, with 8 bases fitting TRBD1. The J call may be mistaken, given a closer DNA end match to TRBJ2-7. This CDR3 contains 14 residues. In germline, CDR1 is SGHTA, CDR2 FQGNSA. The CDR3 reads CARSSGTGYYEQYF. DNA for the CDR3: TGTGCCCGCAGCTCAGGGACAGGTTACTACGAGCAGTACTTC.

The genes are TRBV9 and TRBJ2-2; D possibly corresponds to TRBD2 (5 bases). V was shortened by 7 bases and J by 3 bases, with 10 bases between the two germline ends. The CDR3 spans 13 residues. Germline V lookup: CDR1 SGDLS, CDR2 YYNGEE. CDR3 sequence (DNA): TGTGCCAGCGAACTCGGGGACACCGGGGAGCTGTTTTTT. This codes for CASELGDTGELFF.

This clonotype was counted a few times. CDR3 loop: CASTRGTRLDTQYF. CDR3 coding DNA: TGTGCCAGCACCCGAGGGACTCGGCTGGATACGCAGTATTTT. V gene TRBV2 combines with J gene TRBJ2-3; D is possibly TRBD2 (6 bases). Trimming cost V 7 bases and J 6 bases, with 17 bases left between them. Germline values: CDR1 SNHLY, CDR2 FYNNEI. The CDR3 has 14 amino acids.

This chain uses TRBV4-1 with TRBJ1-4; tentatively, D is TRBD1 (6 bases). This CDR3 is 14 amino acids long. Trimming left V 3 bases short and J 6 bases short, with 11 bases between. Germline V lookup: CDR1 MGHRA, CDR2 YSYEKL. The CDR3 reads CASSQGTSDEKLFF. The CDR3 DNA is TGCGCCAGCAGCCAGGGGACATCGGATGAAAAACTGTTTTTT.

The rearrangement uses TRBV9 and TRBJ2-7; D is tentatively TRBD1 or TRBD2 (5 bases each). Trimming stripped 3 bases from V and 3 bases from J, with 16 bases between. The CDR3 sequence is 15 residues long. Germline loops: CDR1 SGDLS, CDR2 YYNGEE. CDR3 nucleotides: TGTGCCAGCAGCGCGGGACGGGGAATTGGCTACGAGCAGTACTTC. Protein: CASSAGRGIGYEQYF.

Comment on this clonotype: One end of the junction fails to match germline, which may point to a read error. This chain uses TRBV29-1 with TRBJ2-3; TRBD2 matches 10 bases. The CDR3 contains 16 residues. Germline values: CDR1 SQVTM, CDR2 ANQGSEA. In nucleotides, the CDR3 is TGCAGCGTTGAGGCGTTAGCGGGGGGACGCACGGATACGCAGTATTTT. Its protein product is CSVEALAGGRTDTQYF.

This clonotype was recorded once. As DNA, the CDR3 is TGTGCCAGCAGACACGACAGGGAGCCAGGCTACACCTTC. This sequence encodes CASRHDREPGYTF. This chain links TRBV7-9 with TRBJ1-2; the match to TRBD1 covers 7 bases. CDR1 SEHNR and CDR2 FQNEAQ come from the germline V gene (reference sequence). Trimming took 6 bases from V and 8 from J; bases not matched to a gene: 9. The CDR3 sequence is 13 residues long.

This clonotype appeared a few times. The gene calls are TRBV6-1 and TRBJ2-3; D may be TRBD1 (6 bases). The length of the CDR3 is 12 residues. V was pared by 6 bases and J by 5 bases, with 9 bases between. Germline V gene lookup returns CDR1 MNHNS and CDR2 SASEGT. CDR3 nucleotide sequence: TGTGCCAGCAGGGACAGTGGAGATACGCAGTATTTT. Translating it yields CASRDSGDTQYF.

This clonotype was picked up many times. This rearrangement joins TRBV18 to TRBJ2-7, with TRBD1 matching 7 bases. This CDR3 is built from 13 residues. Germline CDR1 is KGHSH and CDR2 is LQKENI. The junction had 2 bases not matched to a gene; V was cut back by 3 bases and J by 3 bases. The CDR3 here is CASSPGTDYEQYF. The CDR3 region has the DNA TGTGCCAGCTCACCTGGGACAGACTACGAGCAGTACTTC.

The rearrangement links TRBV5-1 to TRBJ2-7; 9 positions match TRBD1. V lost 6 bases and J lost 5; bases outside the gene matches: 12. Germline V CDR1 and CDR2: SGHRS, YFSETQ. The CDR3 is made up of 15 amino acids. The CDR3 reads CASIAVTGGVDEQYF. In DNA, the CDR3 is TGCGCCAGCATCGCGGTCACAGGGGGCGTCGACGAGCAGTACTTC. The full variable domain, completed using reference TRBV5-1 and TRBJ2-7, is KAGVTQTPRYLIKTRGQQVTLSCSPISGHRSVSWYQQTPGQGLQFLFEYFSETQRNKGNFPGRFSGRQFSNSRSEMNVSTLELGDSALYLCASIAVTGGVDEQYFGPGTRLTVT.

The genes are TRBV5-4 and TRBJ1-2; D remains ambiguous. Deletions cut 5 bases from V and 4 bases from J, with 15 bases between. The CDR3 is 14 residues long. Germline values: CDR1 SGHNT, CDR2 YYREEE (reference sequence). CDR3 bases: TGTGCCAGCAGGGATGGTGGATCCATCTATGGCTACACCTTC. As protein: CASRDGGSIYGYTF.

The V and J genes are TRBV6-1 and TRBJ2-3, with D possibly TRBD2 on 5 matching bases. The CDR3 loop spans 14 amino acids. CDR1 is MNHNS and CDR2 is SASEGT in the germline V gene. V shed 6 bases and J shed 4 bases, with 14 bases lying between them. This CDR3 reads CASSLGSSSDTQYF. Written as DNA, the CDR3 is TGTGCCAGCAGCCTAGGGAGCAGCTCAGATACGCAGTATTTT.

The chain couples TRBV6-6 to TRBJ1-4; 7 bases agree with TRBD1. This CDR3 contains 15 residues. V trimming: 7 bases; J trimming: 7 bases; junction bases outside the gene matches: 12. Germline CDR1 is MNHNY and CDR2 is SVGAGI (reference sequence). CDR3: CASTNRGGAGEKLFF. In DNA form, the CDR3 reads TGTGCCAGCACCAATCGAGGGGGCGCCGGTGAAAAACTGTTTTTT.

The chain is built from TRBV7-9 and TRBJ2-5, with a tentative D call TRBD2 (6 bases). The V gene lost 7 bases and the J gene lost 0 bases, with 15 bases spanning the gap. This CDR3 is 15 amino acids long. Germline lookup yields CDR1 SEHNR and CDR2 FQNEAQ (reference sequence). CDR3 loop: CASIPPGVHQETQYF. The CDR3 coding sequence is TGTGCCAGCATCCCCCCGGGGGTACACCAAGAGACCCAGTACTTC.

The J gene is TRBJ2-7, the V gene TRBV5-1; TRBD1 might be the D (7 bases). This CDR3 is built from 17 residues. V was pared by 0 bases and J by 3 bases, with 19 bases between. Looked up from germline, CDR1 is SGHRS and CDR2 is YFSETQ. DNA for the CDR3: TGCGCCAGCAGCTTGGAATCACCTCGGCAGGGGGGCTACGAGCAGTACTTC. The encoded protein is CASSLESPRQGGYEQYF.

CDR3 bases: TGCAGCGTCGGAAGGTCCCAAGAGACCCAGTACTTC. Residues: CSVGRSQETQYF. The chain links TRBV29-1 to TRBJ2-5; no clear D gene. Between the trimmed V and J ends, which lost 6 bases and 1 base, there was a span of 9 bases. Looked up from germline, CDR1 is SQVTM and CDR2 is ANQGSEA. This CDR3 comprises 12 residues.

This clonotype has only a few counts. The chain recombines TRBV20-1 with TRBJ1-2; no reliable D call. This CDR3 is built from 14 residues. Germline V gene lookup returns CDR1 DFQATT and CDR2 SNEGSKA (reference sequence). The V and J ends lost 5 bases and 9 bases respectively, with 22 bases between them. The DNA of the CDR3 is TGCAGTGCTCATCCAGCACGGCCTTTGAAGAGCTACACCTTC. Amino acids: CSAHPARPLKSYTF.

This clonotype came up a few times. The chain combines TRBV5-4 with TRBJ2-4; 8 nucleotides match TRBD1. The CDR3 loop spans 18 amino acids. The ends lost 3 bases at V and 0 bases at J; junction bases unmatched: 11. The germline CDR1 and CDR2 sequences are SGHNT and YYREEE (reference sequence). In DNA form, the CDR3 reads TGTGCCAGCAGCTCCCCTCAATGGCAGGGGGCAGCCAAAAACATTCAGTACTTC. Translated, it gives CASSSPQWQGAAKNIQYF.

This clonotype was observed many times. The rearrangement uses TRBV5-6 and TRBJ2-7; D gene uncertain. Between the trimmed V and J ends, which lost 0 bases and 3 bases, there was a span of 4 bases. The germline V gene encodes CDR1 SGHDT and CDR2 YYEEEE. This CDR3 has 12 residues. The CDR3 reads CASSLAYYEQYF. In nucleotides, the CDR3 is TGTGCCAGCAGCTTGGCTTACTACGAGCAGTACTTC.

As to this clonotype: The germline gene is not matched at one end of the junction; a read error may be the cause. The rearrangement uses TRBV3-1 and TRBJ2-1, with TRBD2 identical over 10 bases. Per germline, CDR1 LGHDT and CDR2 YNNKEL (reference sequence). This CDR3 is 22 amino acids long. The CDR3 loop is CASSQDMRWVSGGRSSYNEHFF. CDR3 nucleotide sequence: TGTGCCAGCAGCCAAGATATGAGGTGGGTTAGCGGGGGGAGGAGCTCCTACAATGAGCACTTCTTC.

The gene calls are TRBV18 and TRBJ1-4, with 7 nucleotides matching TRBD1. The length of the CDR3 is 14 residues. Germline trimming cut 3 bases from V and 8 bases from J; bases unmatched to any gene: 6. The germline V gene has CDR1 KGHSH and CDR2 LQKENI. The CDR3 bases are TGTGCCAGCTCACCGCAGGGGGGATACGAAAAACTGTTTTTT. Amino acid sequence: CASSPQGGYEKLFF.

In its sample, this clonotype was seen a few times. The chain joins TRBV20-1 to TRBJ1-2; D is uncertain. Trimming pared 8 bases from V and 3 bases from J, leaving 19 bases between. This CDR3 has 14 amino acids. Germline V lookup: CDR1 DFQATT, CDR2 SNEGSKA (reference sequence). The DNA for the CDR3 is TGCAGTCTCCCCAGCGGGGATTATTACTATGGCTACACCTTC. As protein: CSLPSGDYYYGYTF.

A few counts support this clonotype. CDR3 DNA sequence: TGCGCCAGCAGCCAAGAGACTAGCGGGGAGTATGAGCAGTTCTTC. Its protein is CASSQETSGEYEQFF. The J gene is TRBJ2-1, the V gene TRBV4-1; TRBD2 matches 11 bases. CDR3 length: 15 residues. CDR1 is MGHRA, CDR2 YSYEKL, per germline. The J segment lost 8 bases and the V segment lost 0 bases, leaving 3 bases of the junction unmatched.

This clonotype was seen a few times. The CDR3 loop reads CAISDRQSSSYEQYF. The CDR3 DNA sequence: TGTGCCATCAGCGATAGACAGTCCAGCTCCTACGAGCAGTACTTC. This chain links TRBV10-3 with TRBJ2-7; a possible D gene is TRBD1 (5 bases). Germline V gene lookup returns CDR1 ENHRY and CDR2 SYGVKD. There are 15 residues in the CDR3. Trimming shortened V by 6 bases and J by 0 bases, and 15 bases separated the two germline ends.

This clonotype is a singleton in its sample. V is TRBV5-1 and J is TRBJ2-1, with 11 nucleotides matching TRBD2. CDR1 SGHRS and CDR2 YFSETQ come from the germline V gene. This CDR3 is built from 15 residues. Trimming at V came to 3 bases and at J to 8 bases, leaving 7 bases not matched to a gene. CDR3 nucleotides: TGCGCCAGCAGCTCTACTAGCGGGGGTAGTTATGAGCAGTTCTTC. Its translation is CASSSTSGGSYEQFF.

This chain links TRBV10-3 with TRBJ2-7; 7 bases line up with TRBD1. The closer fit of TRBJ2-5 to the DNA end suggests the J call may be wrong. Germline V lookup: CDR1 ENHRY, CDR2 SYGVKD. The CDR3 has 15 amino acids. The CDR3 DNA is TGTGCCATCAGTGAACCGACAGGGATGGGGGAGACCCAGTACTTC. It codes for CAISEPTGMGETQYF.

This clonotype was counted at least ten times. This rearrangement joins TRBV6-6 to TRBJ2-7; 7 nucleotides match TRBD2. Looked up from germline, CDR1 is MNHNY and CDR2 is SVGAGI (reference sequence). The J segment lost 3 bases and the V segment lost 0 bases, leaving 2 bases of the junction unmatched. This CDR3 comprises 14 residues. CDR3 nucleotide sequence: TGTGCCAGCAGTTACTCGGGAGGGAACTACGAGCAGTACTTC. Translation gives CASSYSGGNYEQYF.

To note about this clonotype: Here the CDR3 omits its conserved ending phenylalanine or tryptophan, so a read error is the likely source. J is TRBJ2-3 and V is TRBV5-4; 9 bases align to TRBD2. Germline-derived CDR1 and CDR2 are SGHNT and YYREEE (reference sequence). This CDR3 spans 16 amino acids. The trim removed 0 bases at V and 5 bases at J, leaving 7 bases unmatched. CDR3 residues: CASSLVGGGVGDTQYC. Here the CDR3 DNA reads TGTGCCAGCAGCTTGGTGGGCGGGGGGGTAGGAGATACGCAGTATTGT.

To note about this clonotype: A junction end diverges from the germline sequence, so it may reflect a read error. The CDR3 here is CASSLAGAQGTQYF. For the CDR3, the DNA is TGTGCCAGCAGTCTAGCGGGGGCTCAAGGGACCCAGTACTTC. The chain has TRBV25-1 and TRBJ2-5; 10 bases agree with TRBD2. Germline lookup yields CDR1 MGHDK and CDR2 SYGVNS. The CDR3 contains 14 residues.